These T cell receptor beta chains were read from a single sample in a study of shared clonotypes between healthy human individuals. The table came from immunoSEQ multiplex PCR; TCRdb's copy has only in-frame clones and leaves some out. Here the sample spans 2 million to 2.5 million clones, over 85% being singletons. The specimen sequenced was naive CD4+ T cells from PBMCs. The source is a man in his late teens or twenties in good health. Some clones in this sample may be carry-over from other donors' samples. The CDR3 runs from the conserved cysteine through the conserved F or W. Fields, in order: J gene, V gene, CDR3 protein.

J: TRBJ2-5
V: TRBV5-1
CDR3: CASSLEGQGARGETQYF

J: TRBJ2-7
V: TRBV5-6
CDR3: CASSFRGSGISYEQYF

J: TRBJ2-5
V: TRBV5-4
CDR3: CASSLAKGSQETQYF

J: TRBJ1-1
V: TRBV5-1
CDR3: CASSLVGQMNTEAFF

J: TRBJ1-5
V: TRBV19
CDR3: CASSISKPYQPQHF

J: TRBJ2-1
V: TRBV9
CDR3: CASSLDRGPYNEQFF

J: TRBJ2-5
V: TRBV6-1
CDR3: CASSVSWGETQYF

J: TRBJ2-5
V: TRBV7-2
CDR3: CASSTGGAAKETQYF

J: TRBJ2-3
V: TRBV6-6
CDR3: CASSYSGTGGTDTQYF

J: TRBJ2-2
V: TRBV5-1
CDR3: CASSLRAGATGELFF

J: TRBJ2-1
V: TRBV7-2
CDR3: CASSPENLDEQFF

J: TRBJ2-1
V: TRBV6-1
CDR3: CASNPAGVPSNEQFF

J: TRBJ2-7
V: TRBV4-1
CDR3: CASSPGGAGGLRWASEQYF

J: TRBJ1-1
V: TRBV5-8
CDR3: CASSSYKGRNTEAFF

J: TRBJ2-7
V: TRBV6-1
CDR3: CASSEASRYEQYF

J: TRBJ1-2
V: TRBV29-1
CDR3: CSVRLGTLGAYTF

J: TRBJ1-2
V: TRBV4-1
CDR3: CASSQVIRRTQANYGYTF

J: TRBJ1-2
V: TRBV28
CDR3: CASSRDGYYGYTF

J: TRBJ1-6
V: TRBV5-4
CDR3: CASSQNRSPLHF

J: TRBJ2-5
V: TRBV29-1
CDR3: CSVFSGQGDGETQYF

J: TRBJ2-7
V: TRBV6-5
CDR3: CASSQTGGNEQYF

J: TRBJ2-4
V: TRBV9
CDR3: CASSPDWDPQNKNIQYF

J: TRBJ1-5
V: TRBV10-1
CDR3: CASSGALDQPQHF

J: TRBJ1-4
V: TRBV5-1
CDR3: CASSLGGNEKLFF

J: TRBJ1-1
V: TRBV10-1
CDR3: CASSEMRGGTEAFF

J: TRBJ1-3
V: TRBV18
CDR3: CASSLGGEAGNTIYF

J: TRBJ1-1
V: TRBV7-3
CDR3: CASSLGTGVTEAFF

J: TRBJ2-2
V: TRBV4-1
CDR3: CASSQDFDLPRELFF

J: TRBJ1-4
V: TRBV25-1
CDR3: CASSDPRQGPNEKLFF

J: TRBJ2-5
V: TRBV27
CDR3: CASSSTKQETQYF

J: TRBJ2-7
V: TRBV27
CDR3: CASSSRGTGSYHEQYF

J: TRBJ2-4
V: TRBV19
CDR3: CASSTPGLTLAKNIQYF

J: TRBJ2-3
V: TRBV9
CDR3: CASSVVGSTDTQYF

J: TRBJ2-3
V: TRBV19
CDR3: CASTAGGWEDTQYF

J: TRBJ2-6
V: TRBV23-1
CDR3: CASSQSRRSGANVLTF

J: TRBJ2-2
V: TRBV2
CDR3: CASRPGVRELFF

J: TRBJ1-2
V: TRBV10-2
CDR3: CASSERRQDGYTF

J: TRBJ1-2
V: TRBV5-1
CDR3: CASSLDTGTALWSYTF

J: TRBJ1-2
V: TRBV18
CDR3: CASSPPLASLQGGYGYTF

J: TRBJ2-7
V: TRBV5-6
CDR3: CASRTGQGAFYEQYF